This T cell receptor beta chain was retrieved from a study of technical replicates of blood from several donors. CDR1 is GTSNPN, CDR2 SVGIG, per germline (reference sequence). Between the trimmed V and J ends, which lost 3 bases and 0 bases, there was a span of 9 bases. CDR3 size: 13 residues. The data were produced by immunoSEQ multiplex PCR, yet TCRdb's version contains in-frame clones alone and is incomplete. This table has about 89,000 clones, about 94% appearing once. The sequenced sample consisted of T cells isolated from PBMCs. The receptor was derived from a human donor in good health. V is TRBV30 and J is TRBJ2-7; tentatively, D is TRBD2 (6 bases). CDR3 amino acids: CAWSGGPSYEQYF. The CDR3 DNA is TGTGCCTGGAGCGGGGGTCCCTCCTACGAGCAGTACTTC.